This entry concerns a single T cell receptor (beta chain). This sample was included in a study of blood T cell repertoires in COVID-19. On the study more broadly: Whether acute or convalescent, the COVID-19 samples came from the United States, Italy and Spain. T cells, B-cell-depleted T cells, or PBMCs supplied cDNA or gDNA.

Original analysis: Cell counts per sample came from amplifying reference gene primers. Measured with immunoSEQ multiplex PCR; TCRdb has only the in-frame clones, and not every one. That table is the source of V, J and clone size, and D and trimming were worked out from the DNA. Of around 94,000 clones listed, 60% to 80% were seen once; the top ten hold 9.5% to 10%. The CDR3 contains 16 residues. The V and J ends lost 4 bases and 0 bases, in that order; junction bases with no gene match: 3. Germline CDR1 and CDR2: LGHDT and YNNKEL (reference sequence). The rearrangement links TRBV3-1 (or the pseudogene TRBV3-2) to TRBJ2-3; the match to TRBD2 covers 11 bases. Sequenced: peripheral blood. The clonotype was recovered from a man in his 60s with active or convalescent COVID-19. CDR3 coding DNA: TGTGCCAGCAGCCTAGCGGGAGGGCCGAGCACAGATACGCAGTATTTT. Amino acids: CASSLAGGPSTDTQYF.